A selection of T cell receptor beta chains follows, all from one sample in a study of tumor-infiltrating lymphocytes in localized non-small cell lung cancer. Sequencing used immunoSEQ multiplex PCR; TCRdb keeps in-frame clones, though not all of them. The sample holds tens of thousands of clones, 55% to 75% seen once. Sequenced sample: lung tumor tissue. The receptors were sampled from a human donor with non-small cell lung cancer. Each CDR3 is given with its conserved first and last residue. D genes are given only for firm matches. The size field is filled for only some rows; it gives once, few, many or a size class.

CDR3 DNA: TGTGCCAGCAGTCAAGGACAGAGCACTGAAGCTTTCTTT
CDR3 protein: CASSQGQSTEAFF
D gene: -
clone size: -
V gene: TRBV2
J gene: TRBJ1-1

CDR3 DNA: TGTGCCAGCAGCTTCCAGTCCTACGAGCAGTACTTC
CDR3 protein: CASSFQSYEQYF
D gene: -
clone size: -
V gene: TRBV7-2
J gene: TRBJ2-7

CDR3 DNA: TGTGCCTGGACTGGACAGGAAAATTCACCCCTCCACTTT
CDR3 protein: CAWTGQENSPLHF
D gene: TRBD1
clone size: -
V gene: TRBV30
J gene: TRBJ1-6

CDR3 DNA: TGCAGCCTCGGAGCGGCCTCCCTAACCGGTAATGAGCAGTTCTTC
CDR3 protein: CSLGAASLTGNEQFF
D gene: -
clone size: -
V gene: TRBV29-1
J gene: TRBJ2-1

CDR3 DNA: TGTGCCTGGAGTCCCGTAGCGGGAGGGCAAGAGACCCAGTACTTC
CDR3 protein: CAWSPVAGGQETQYF
D gene: TRBD2
clone size: -
V gene: TRBV30
J gene: TRBJ2-5

CDR3 DNA: TGTGCCAGCAGTCCGGCGGGAAAAGGGCTGTATTTT
CDR3 protein: CASSPAGKGLYF
D gene: -
clone size: -
V gene: TRBV9
J gene: TRBJ2-3

CDR3 DNA: TGTGCCAGCAGTGAAAAGTATCCTCAACTACTTTACGAGCAGTACTTC
CDR3 protein: CASSEKYPQLLYEQYF
D gene: -
clone size: many
V gene: TRBV6-1
J gene: TRBJ2-7

CDR3 DNA: TGCGCCAGCAGCTGGACAGGGATGGGAACTGAAGCTTTCTTT
CDR3 protein: CASSWTGMGTEAFF
D gene: TRBD1
clone size: once
V gene: TRBV5-1
J gene: TRBJ1-1

CDR3 DNA: TGTGCCAGCAGCTGGGGTGTTGGACACGAGCAGTACTTC
CDR3 protein: CASSWGVGHEQYF
D gene: -
clone size: -
V gene: TRBV11-2
J gene: TRBJ2-7

CDR3 DNA: TGTGCCAGTAGCCAACGGAGGTTGGGCACTGAAGCTTTCTTT
CDR3 protein: CASSQRRLGTEAFF
D gene: -
clone size: few
V gene: TRBV19
J gene: TRBJ1-1

CDR3 DNA: TGCGCCAGCAGCTTAGCACTTGACACAGATACGCAGTATTTT
CDR3 protein: CASSLALDTDTQYF
D gene: -
clone size: -
V gene: TRBV5-1
J gene: TRBJ2-3

CDR3 DNA: TGTGCCAGCAGTCCTAGACTTTACGAGCAGTACTTC
CDR3 protein: CASSPRLYEQYF
D gene: -
clone size: -
V gene: TRBV6-1
J gene: TRBJ2-7

CDR3 DNA: TGCGCCAGCAGCTTGGGGGCAGGTGGAGGCGGGGAGCTGTTTTTT
CDR3 protein: CASSLGAGGGGELFF
D gene: -
clone size: -
V gene: TRBV5-1
J gene: TRBJ2-2

CDR3 DNA: TGCGCCAGCAGCCTGAGCTCGTCCAGGGGAAACACCATATATTTT
CDR3 protein: CASSLSSSRGNTIYF
D gene: -
clone size: -
V gene: TRBV4-3
J gene: TRBJ1-3

CDR3 DNA: TGTGCCAGCAGTTTGGGGGCTTACTCTGGAAACACCATATATTTT
CDR3 protein: CASSLGAYSGNTIYF
D gene: -
clone size: medium-sized
V gene: TRBV28
J gene: TRBJ1-3

CDR3 DNA: TGTGCCAGCAGCACAATACGGGGGACTAAACTCACAGATACGCAGTATTTT
CDR3 protein: CASSTIRGTKLTDTQYF
D gene: TRBD2
clone size: -
V gene: TRBV27
J gene: TRBJ2-3

CDR3 DNA: TGTGCCAGCAGCTTATCTAGGGCGGAGCGAGCTTCCTACGAGCAGTACTTC
CDR3 protein: CASSLSRAERASYEQYF
D gene: -
clone size: -
V gene: TRBV7-2
J gene: TRBJ2-7

CDR3 DNA: TGTGCCAGCAGCTTGGACGCGGGGACAGCCACCTACGAGCAGTACTTC
CDR3 protein: CASSLDAGTATYEQYF
D gene: -
clone size: -
V gene: TRBV5-5
J gene: TRBJ2-7

CDR3 DNA: TGTGCCAGCAGAGCCGGGACTAGCGGCGAGCAGTTCTTC
CDR3 protein: CASRAGTSGEQFF
D gene: TRBD2
clone size: -
V gene: TRBV7-3
J gene: TRBJ2-1

CDR3 DNA: TGTGCCACCAGCAGAGATCAAGCGGGAGGGGACCAGGGTGAGCAGTTCTTC
CDR3 protein: CATSRDQAGGDQGEQFF
D gene: TRBD2
clone size: -
V gene: TRBV15
J gene: TRBJ2-1

CDR3 DNA: TGTGCCAGCAGCTTCCCTGGTGAGGAGCTGTTTTTT
CDR3 protein: CASSFPGEELFF
D gene: -
clone size: few
V gene: TRBV5-4
J gene: TRBJ2-2

CDR3 DNA: TGTGCCAGCAGCTCAGGTAGAGGCACAGATACGCAGTATTTT
CDR3 protein: CASSSGRGTDTQYF
D gene: -
clone size: -
V gene: TRBV14
J gene: TRBJ2-3

CDR3 DNA: TGTGCCAGCACCCCGGACAGGGGTGACGGCTACACCTTC
CDR3 protein: CASTPDRGDGYTF
D gene: TRBD1
clone size: -
V gene: TRBV6-1
J gene: TRBJ1-2

CDR3 DNA: TGCAGCGTTGAACCCCCCAGCAACTACAATGAGCAGTTCTTC
CDR3 protein: CSVEPPSNYNEQFF
D gene: -
clone size: -
V gene: TRBV29-1
J gene: TRBJ2-1

CDR3 DNA: TGTGCCAGCAGCCAAACAGGAAGCGGCTACACCTTC
CDR3 protein: CASSQTGSGYTF
D gene: -
clone size: -
V gene: TRBV9
J gene: TRBJ1-2

CDR3 DNA: TGTGCCAGCGCCCGAGGGGGCTATGGCTACACCTTC
CDR3 protein: CASARGGYGYTF
D gene: -
clone size: once
V gene: TRBV11-1
J gene: TRBJ1-2

CDR3 DNA: TGTGCCAGCAGCACAGGACTAGCGGGAGGGGGGGGTAATGAGCAGTTCTTC
CDR3 protein: CASSTGLAGGGGNEQFF
D gene: TRBD2
clone size: -
V gene: TRBV11-3
J gene: TRBJ2-1

CDR3 DNA: TGTGCCAGCAGCCTAGGACCGTCGGGTGAGCAGTACTTC
CDR3 protein: CASSLGPSGEQYF
D gene: -
clone size: -
V gene: TRBV7-2
J gene: TRBJ2-7

CDR3 DNA: TGTGCCAGCAGCCCGACTAGCGGTTCCCAAAGCTCCTACGAGCAGTACTTC
CDR3 protein: CASSPTSGSQSSYEQYF
D gene: TRBD2
clone size: once
V gene: TRBV7-6
J gene: TRBJ2-7

CDR3 DNA: TGCGCCAGCAGTGAGTCCCTAGCAGCCTCAGATACGCAGTATTTT
CDR3 protein: CASSESLAASDTQYF
D gene: -
clone size: once
V gene: TRBV10-1
J gene: TRBJ2-3

CDR3 DNA: TGTGCCAGCAGCCTAAGCGGGTCCAGCTCCTACGAGCAGTACTTC
CDR3 protein: CASSLSGSSSYEQYF
D gene: -
clone size: -
V gene: TRBV11-2
J gene: TRBJ2-7

CDR3 DNA: TGTGCCAGCACCACAGTCAACACCATATATTTT
CDR3 protein: CASTTVNTIYF
D gene: -
clone size: -
V gene: TRBV6-5
J gene: TRBJ1-3

CDR3 DNA: TGTGCCAGTAGTACAAGACGCCGGGACAGGGGCACCTACGAGCAGTACTTC
CDR3 protein: CASSTRRRDRGTYEQYF
D gene: TRBD1
clone size: -
V gene: TRBV19
J gene: TRBJ2-7

CDR3 DNA: TGTGCCTGCACCCCCATCGGACCGTTGATTAGCGGGAGGGCGGGCGAGCAGTACTTC
CDR3 protein: CACTPIGPLISGRAGEQYF
D gene: TRBD2
clone size: -
V gene: TRBV30
J gene: TRBJ2-7

CDR3 DNA: TGTGCCAGTACCCAGGCAGGGTACAATGAGCAGTTCTTC
CDR3 protein: CASTQAGYNEQFF
D gene: -
clone size: -
V gene: TRBV6-5
J gene: TRBJ2-1

CDR3 DNA: TGCGCCAGCAGCCTGGAACCGGGACCGGGGGGCACTGAAGCTTTCTTT
CDR3 protein: CASSLEPGPGGTEAFF
D gene: -
clone size: -
V gene: TRBV5-1
J gene: TRBJ1-1

CDR3 DNA: TGTGCCAGCAGCGAGCCCGGGACTAGCGGGTTTCTTAGCACAGATACGCAGTATTTT
CDR3 protein: CASSEPGTSGFLSTDTQYF
D gene: -
clone size: few
V gene: TRBV21-1
J gene: TRBJ2-3

CDR3 DNA: TGCAGCGTTGATGGGGTGGCTGAAGCTTTCTTT
CDR3 protein: CSVDGVAEAFF
D gene: -
clone size: few
V gene: TRBV29-1
J gene: TRBJ1-1

CDR3 DNA: TGTGCCAGCAGTACCTTAGGGGAGGGGTGGACCTACGAGCAGTACTTC
CDR3 protein: CASSTLGEGWTYEQYF
D gene: TRBD2
clone size: -
V gene: TRBV28
J gene: TRBJ2-7

CDR3 DNA: TGTGCCAGCTCACCGCAGGGGGTCAGGACCGGGGAGCTGTTTTTT
CDR3 protein: CASSPQGVRTGELFF
D gene: TRBD1
clone size: -
V gene: TRBV18
J gene: TRBJ2-2

CDR3 DNA: TGTGCCAGCTCACCTCGGGACACAGATACGCAGTATTTT
CDR3 protein: CASSPRDTDTQYF
D gene: -
clone size: -
V gene: TRBV18
J gene: TRBJ2-3

CDR3 DNA: TGTGCCAGCAGTGAATGGCAGGGGGCTTCTCAGCCCCAGCATTTT
CDR3 protein: CASSEWQGASQPQHF
D gene: TRBD1
clone size: few
V gene: TRBV6-1
J gene: TRBJ1-5

CDR3 DNA: TGTGCCAGCAGGGCCCGAGGGATCAGCAATCAGCCCCAGCATTTT
CDR3 protein: CASRARGISNQPQHF
D gene: -
clone size: few
V gene: TRBV27
J gene: TRBJ1-5

CDR3 DNA: TGCAGCGTTGCAGGGGGAACTATGGCTACGGATGGCTACACCTTC
CDR3 protein: CSVAGGTMATDGYTF
D gene: TRBD1
clone size: -
V gene: TRBV29-1
J gene: TRBJ1-2

CDR3 DNA: TGTGCCAGCAGTTCAGGGGGGATCCCAGATACGCAGTATTTT
CDR3 protein: CASSSGGIPDTQYF
D gene: -
clone size: -
V gene: TRBV27
J gene: TRBJ2-3

CDR3 DNA: TGTGCCAGCAGTTACTCGCGGTCTTCCCTCGATGGCTACACCTTC
CDR3 protein: CASSYSRSSLDGYTF
D gene: -
clone size: -
V gene: TRBV6-5
J gene: TRBJ1-2

CDR3 DNA: TGTGCAAGTCGCCCCTCTAAGGCGGGCAGGCCTTATCAGCCCCAGCATTTT
CDR3 protein: CASRPSKAGRPYQPQHF
D gene: -
clone size: -
V gene: TRBV12-2
J gene: TRBJ1-5

CDR3 DNA: TGTGCCAGCAGCCCCGGCAGCACTGAAGCTTTCTTT
CDR3 protein: CASSPGSTEAFF
D gene: -
clone size: -
V gene: TRBV7-8
J gene: TRBJ1-1

CDR3 DNA: TGTGCCAGCAGCTTAGGGCCGGAGAACACCGGGGAGCTGTTTTTT
CDR3 protein: CASSLGPENTGELFF
D gene: -
clone size: few
V gene: TRBV11-2
J gene: TRBJ2-2

CDR3 DNA: TGTGCCAGCAGTTTCGTAGCGGGAACCTACAATGAGCAGTTCTTC
CDR3 protein: CASSFVAGTYNEQFF
D gene: TRBD2
clone size: once
V gene: TRBV27
J gene: TRBJ2-1

CDR3 DNA: TGTGCCAGCAGTTCACAGGGCGGGGGGAACACTGAAGCTTTCTTT
CDR3 protein: CASSSQGGGNTEAFF
D gene: -
clone size: -
V gene: TRBV28
J gene: TRBJ1-1

CDR3 DNA: TGCGCCAGCAGTGAGATGGGGGGCACTGAAGCTTTCTTT
CDR3 protein: CASSEMGGTEAFF
D gene: -
clone size: few
V gene: TRBV10-1
J gene: TRBJ1-1

CDR3 DNA: TGTGCCAGCAGCGTAGAAGCGACCCCTCTGATCCGGCTGTTTTTT
CDR3 protein: CASSVEATPLIRLFF
D gene: -
clone size: -
V gene: TRBV9
J gene: TRBJ2-2

CDR3 DNA: TGCAGCGTTGGACTAGCGGGAGTCCCTCCCAAGATTAGGAATGAGCAGTTCTTC
CDR3 protein: CSVGLAGVPPKIRNEQFF
D gene: TRBD2
clone size: -
V gene: TRBV29-1
J gene: TRBJ2-1

CDR3 DNA: TGTGCCAGCAGTGTCGGAGTGGTCCCCAGCTATGGCTACACCTTC
CDR3 protein: CASSVGVVPSYGYTF
D gene: -
clone size: -
V gene: TRBV27
J gene: TRBJ1-2

CDR3 DNA: TGTGCCAGCAGCCCGGGGGTAGCGGGAGGCCGCTACGAGCAGTACTTC
CDR3 protein: CASSPGVAGGRYEQYF
D gene: TRBD2
clone size: -
V gene: TRBV7-9
J gene: TRBJ2-7

CDR3 DNA: TGTGCCAGCAGCTTGTCTGGTCCCGGAGGCTACACCTTC
CDR3 protein: CASSLSGPGGYTF
D gene: -
clone size: -
V gene: TRBV5-6
J gene: TRBJ1-2

CDR3 DNA: TGTGCCAGCAGCGTAGACGGATTTTACGAGCAGTACTTC
CDR3 protein: CASSVDGFYEQYF
D gene: -
clone size: many
V gene: TRBV9
J gene: TRBJ2-7

CDR3 DNA: TGTGCCAGCTCCCTTCTAGCGGGAGCCCAAGAGACCCAGTACTTC
CDR3 protein: CASSLLAGAQETQYF
D gene: TRBD2
clone size: -
V gene: TRBV18
J gene: TRBJ2-5